These 10 T cell receptor beta chains originate from one sample sequenced in a study of blood T cell repertoires in COVID-19. Some clones are missing from TCRdb's copy, which holds only in-frame ones; the method was immunoSEQ multiplex PCR. The table lists approximately 250,000 clones, 75% to 90% of them singletons, with 10% to 13% in the top ten. The sample comprised peripheral blood. The receptors were sampled from a woman aged 70 to 79 with COVID-19, enrolled during active disease.

As to this clone: Compared with germline, one end of the junction differs, possibly owing to a read error. V and J are TRBV6-5 and TRBJ2-7, with TRBD1 identical over 7 bases. The CDR3 is 11 amino acids. Germline assignment: CDR1 MNHEY and CDR2 SVGAGI. The CDR3 here is CASEFDRAKDF. DNA of the CDR3: TGTGCCAGCGAATTCGACAGGGCCAAAGACTTC.

At least ten counts were recorded for this clone. V is TRBV7-2 and J is TRBJ1-1; D remains unclear. Between the trimmed V and J ends, which lost 1 base and 0 bases, there was a span of 15 bases. Looked up from germline, CDR1 is SGHTA and CDR2 is FQGNSA. CDR3 length equals 17 residues. The CDR3 sequence: CASSLETYLPLNTEAFF. The CDR3 nucleotides read TGTGCCAGCAGCTTAGAAACATATCTCCCTCTGAACACTGAAGCTTTCTTT.

The chain recombines TRBV7-3 with TRBJ2-7; a weak D match, TRBD2 (5 bases). The CDR3 totals 15 residues. The germline V gene encodes CDR1 SGHTA and CDR2 FQGTGA. Trimming pared 0 bases from V and 2 bases from J, leaving 11 bases between. The CDR3 nucleotides read TGTGCCAGCAGCTTAACCCCCAGCGGTGCCTACGAGCAGTACTTC. It encodes CASSLTPSGAYEQYF.

The rearrangement uses TRBV7-2 and TRBJ2-4; 10 positions agree with TRBD2. The CDR3 totals 14 residues. Looked up from germline, CDR1 is SGHTA and CDR2 is FQGNSA. V was pared by 6 bases and J by 6 bases, with 5 bases of the junction left unmatched. The CDR3 region has the DNA TGTGCCAGCAGGAACATAGCGGGGGGAAACATTCAGTACTTC. Protein product: CASRNIAGGNIQYF.

The J gene is TRBJ1-5, the V gene TRBV19, with TRBD1 matching over 10 bases. V dropped 4 bases and J dropped 6; count of bases not matched to a gene: 15. CDR1 is LNHDA, CDR2 SQIVND, per germline (reference sequence). The CDR3 is 18 amino acids. The CDR3 DNA reads TGTGCCAGTAGTACAAACCGGGACAGGGGATTGGGTGGTCAGCCCCAGCATTTT. Its translation: CASSTNRDRGLGGQPQHF.

This clone was seen more than once but under ten times. The J gene is TRBJ1-2, the V gene TRBV3-1 (or the pseudogene TRBV3-2); possibly TRBD1 for D (5 bases). The CDR3 consists of 14 residues. V was clipped by 1 base and J by 2 bases, with 8 bases between them. The germline V gene has CDR1 LGHDT and CDR2 YNNKEL (reference sequence). CDR3 nucleotides: TGTGCCAGCAGCCAAGTTGACAGAAACTATGGCTACACCTTC. Translated: CASSQVDRNYGYTF.

This clone is a singleton in its sample. The chain uses TRBV2 and TRBJ2-1, with 7 bases matching TRBD2. The CDR3 sequence is 16 residues long. Germline V CDR1 and CDR2: SNHLY, FYNNEI. The V gene end was trimmed by 4 bases and the J gene end by 2 bases; junction bases not matched to a gene: 8. Written as DNA, the CDR3 is TGTGCCAGCAGTGTAGCACAGCGGGACCCCTACAATGAGCAGTTCTTC. This encodes CASSVAQRDPYNEQFF. The full variable domain, rest sourced from reference TRBV2 and TRBJ2-1, is EPEVTQTPSHQVTQMGQEVILRCVPISNHLYFYWYRQILGQKVEFLVSFYNNEISEKSEIFDDQFSVERPDGSNFTLKIRSTKLEDSAMYFCASSVAQRDPYNEQFFGPGTRLTVL.

The chain has TRBV5-1 and TRBJ2-7, with TRBD1 matching over 7 bases. The V gene's germline CDR1 is SGHRS and CDR2 YFSETQ. The CDR3 totals 14 residues. Trimming removed 3 bases from V and 0 bases from J; junction bases left unmatched: 3. The CDR3 loop is CASSWGQTSYEQYF. Written as DNA, the CDR3 is TGCGCCAGCAGCTGGGGACAGACCTCCTACGAGCAGTACTTC.

The rearrangement joins TRBV5-1 to TRBJ1-1, with TRBD1 matching over 12 bases. Germline V lookup: CDR1 SGHRS, CDR2 YFSETQ. V gave up 4 bases and J gave up 1 base; unmatched junction bases: 11. CDR3 length equals 18 residues. The CDR3 sequence: CASSRDPGQGAGNTEAFF. CDR3 DNA sequence: TGCGCCAGCAGCAGGGACCCGGGACAGGGGGCGGGGAACACTGAAGCTTTCTTT.

The J gene is TRBJ2-2, the V gene TRBV11-2; tentatively, D is TRBD1 (5 bases). Germline CDR1 SGHAT, CDR2 FQNNGV. CDR3 length: 13 amino acids. V dropped 3 bases and J dropped 8 bases, with 10 bases sitting between them. CDR3 sequence: CASSFSQGGELFF. Here the CDR3 DNA reads TGTGCCAGCAGCTTCAGTCAGGGTGGGGAGCTGTTTTTT.